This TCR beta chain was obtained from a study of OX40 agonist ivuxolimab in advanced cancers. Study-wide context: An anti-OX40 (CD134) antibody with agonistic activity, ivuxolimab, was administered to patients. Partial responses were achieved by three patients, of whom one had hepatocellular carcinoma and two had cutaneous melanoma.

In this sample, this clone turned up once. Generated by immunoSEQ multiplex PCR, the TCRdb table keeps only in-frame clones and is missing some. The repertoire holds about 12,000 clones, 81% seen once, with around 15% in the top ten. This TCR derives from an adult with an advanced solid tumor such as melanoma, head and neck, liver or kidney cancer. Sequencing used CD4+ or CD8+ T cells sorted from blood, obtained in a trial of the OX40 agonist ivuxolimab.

The CDR3, as DNA: TGTGCCAGCAGCTCCCGGGACAGATACAATGAGCAGTTCTTC. Protein product: CASSSRDRYNEQFF. This chain links TRBV7-2 with TRBJ2-1; TRBD1 matches 7 bases. The germline V gene encodes CDR1 SGHTA and CDR2 FQGNSA. The CDR3 covers 14 residues. The ends lost 4 bases at V and 4 bases at J; junction bases unmatched: 4.